This paragraph covers one TCR beta chain sequence. TCRdb's table, derived via immunoSEQ multiplex PCR, lists solely in-frame clones and lacks some. The sample carries around 190,000 clones, roughly 89% recorded once. There are 14 residues in the CDR3. Trimming cost V 7 bases and J 4 bases, with 17 bases left between them. CDR1 and CDR2 (germline): LNHDA, SQIVND (reference sequence). The sample originates from a study of control samples from healthy donors and cancer patients. V and J are TRBV19 and TRBJ2-7; D remains ambiguous. The receptor was isolated from a woman between 45 and 65 years old in good health. Sample: blood. The CDR3 coding sequence is TGTGCCAGTAAACCCTCGGCCAGCCAATACGAGCAGTACTTC. It is translated as CASKPSASQYEQYF.